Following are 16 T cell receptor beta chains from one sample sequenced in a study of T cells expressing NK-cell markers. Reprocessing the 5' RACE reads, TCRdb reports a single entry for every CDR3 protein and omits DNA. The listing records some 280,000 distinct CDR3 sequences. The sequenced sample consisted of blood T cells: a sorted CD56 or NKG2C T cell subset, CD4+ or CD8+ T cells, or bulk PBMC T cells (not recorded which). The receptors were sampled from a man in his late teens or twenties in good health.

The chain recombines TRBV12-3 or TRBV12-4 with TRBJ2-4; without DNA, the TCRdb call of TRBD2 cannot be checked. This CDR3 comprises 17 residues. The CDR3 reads CASSWPTVTSGKNIQYF.

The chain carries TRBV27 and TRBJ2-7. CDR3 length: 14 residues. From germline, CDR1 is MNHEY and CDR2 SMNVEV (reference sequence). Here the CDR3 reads CASSINSHSYEQYF.

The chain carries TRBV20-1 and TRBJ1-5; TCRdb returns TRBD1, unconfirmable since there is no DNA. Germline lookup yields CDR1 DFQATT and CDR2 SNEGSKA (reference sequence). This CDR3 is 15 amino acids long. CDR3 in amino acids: CSARRDVGFNQPQHF.

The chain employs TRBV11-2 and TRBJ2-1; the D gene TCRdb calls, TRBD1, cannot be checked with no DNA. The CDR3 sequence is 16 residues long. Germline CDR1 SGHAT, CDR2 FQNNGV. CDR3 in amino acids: CASSLVGQGFRNEQFF.

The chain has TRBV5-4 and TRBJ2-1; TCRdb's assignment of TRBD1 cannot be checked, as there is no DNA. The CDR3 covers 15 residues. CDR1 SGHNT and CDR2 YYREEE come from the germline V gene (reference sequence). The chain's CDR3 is CASSLDRGRYNEQFF.

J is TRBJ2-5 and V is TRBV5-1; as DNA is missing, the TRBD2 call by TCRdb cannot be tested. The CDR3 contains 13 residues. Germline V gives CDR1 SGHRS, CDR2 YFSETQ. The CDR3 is CASSLGGEETQYF. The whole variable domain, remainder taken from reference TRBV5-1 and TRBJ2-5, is KAGVTQTPRYLIKTRGQQVTLSCSPISGHRSVSWYQQTPGQGLQFLFEYFSETQRNKGNFPGRFSGRQFSNSRSEMNVSTLELGDSALYLCASSLGGEETQYFGPGTRLLVL.

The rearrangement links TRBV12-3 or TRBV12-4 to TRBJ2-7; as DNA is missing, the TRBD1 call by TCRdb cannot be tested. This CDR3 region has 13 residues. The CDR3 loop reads CASRPGVPHEQYF.

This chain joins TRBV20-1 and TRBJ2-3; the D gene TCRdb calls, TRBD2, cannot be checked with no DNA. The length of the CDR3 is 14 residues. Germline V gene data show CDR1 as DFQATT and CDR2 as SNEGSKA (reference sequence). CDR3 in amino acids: CSAYTSGKVDTQYF.

The CDR3 sequence: CSARGTAFYEQYF. This rearrangement joins TRBV20-1 to TRBJ2-7; TCRdb names TRBD1, which stays unverified in the absence of DNA. Germline V gene data show CDR1 as DFQATT and CDR2 as SNEGSKA (reference sequence). The CDR3 has 13 amino acids.

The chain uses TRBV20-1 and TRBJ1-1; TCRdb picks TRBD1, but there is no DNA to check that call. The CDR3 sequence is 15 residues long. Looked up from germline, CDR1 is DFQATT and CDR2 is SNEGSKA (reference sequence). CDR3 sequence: CSARDSTRGNTEAFF.

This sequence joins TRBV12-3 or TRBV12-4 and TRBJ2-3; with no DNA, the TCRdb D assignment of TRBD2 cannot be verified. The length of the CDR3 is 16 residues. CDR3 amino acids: CASSRLSGGSTDTQYF.

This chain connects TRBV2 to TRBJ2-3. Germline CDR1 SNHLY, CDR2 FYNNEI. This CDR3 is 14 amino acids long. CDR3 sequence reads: CASSEARVGSTQYF.

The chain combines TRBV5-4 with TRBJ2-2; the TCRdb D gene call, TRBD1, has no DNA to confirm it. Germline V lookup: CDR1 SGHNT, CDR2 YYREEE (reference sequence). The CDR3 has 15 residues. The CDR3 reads CASSLQGPNTGELFF.

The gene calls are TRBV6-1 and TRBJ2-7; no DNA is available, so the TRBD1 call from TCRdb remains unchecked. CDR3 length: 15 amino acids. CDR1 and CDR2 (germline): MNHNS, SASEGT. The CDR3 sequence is CASSRTGTISYEQYF.

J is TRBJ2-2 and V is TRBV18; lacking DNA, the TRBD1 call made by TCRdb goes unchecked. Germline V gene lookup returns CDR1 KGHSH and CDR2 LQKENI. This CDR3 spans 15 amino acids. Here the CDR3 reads CASLPRGANTGELFF.

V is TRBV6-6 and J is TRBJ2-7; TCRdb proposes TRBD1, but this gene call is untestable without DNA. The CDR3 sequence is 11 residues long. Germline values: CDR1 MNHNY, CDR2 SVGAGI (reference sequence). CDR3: CASSPGHEQYF.